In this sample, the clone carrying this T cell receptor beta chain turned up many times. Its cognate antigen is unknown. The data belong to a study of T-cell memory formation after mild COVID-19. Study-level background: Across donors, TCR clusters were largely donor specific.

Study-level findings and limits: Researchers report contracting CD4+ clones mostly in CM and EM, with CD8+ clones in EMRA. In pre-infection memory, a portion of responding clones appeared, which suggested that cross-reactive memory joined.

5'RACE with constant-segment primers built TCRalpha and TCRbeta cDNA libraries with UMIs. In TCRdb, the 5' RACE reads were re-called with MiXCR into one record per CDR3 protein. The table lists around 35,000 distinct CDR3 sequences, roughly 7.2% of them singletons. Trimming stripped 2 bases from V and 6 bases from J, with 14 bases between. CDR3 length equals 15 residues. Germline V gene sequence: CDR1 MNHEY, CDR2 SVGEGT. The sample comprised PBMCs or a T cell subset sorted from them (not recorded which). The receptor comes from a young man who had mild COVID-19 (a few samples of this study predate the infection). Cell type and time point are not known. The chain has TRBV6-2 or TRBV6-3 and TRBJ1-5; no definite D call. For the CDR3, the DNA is TGTGCCAGCAGTTACCCGGGCCCCGGGTTTCAGCCCCAGCATTTT. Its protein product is CASSYPGPGFQPQHF.